This T cell receptor (beta chain) appears in the sequencing data of a study of cytomegalovirus exposure and HLA in healthy donors. Overall study: In a previous analysis, 120 million or so unique TCR beta sequences were found from roughly 200 million T cells.

V trimming: 0 bases; J trimming: 0 bases; junction bases outside the gene matches: 3. Germline V gene sequence: CDR1 SGHRS, CDR2 YFSETQ. The CDR3 spans 16 residues. Concerning this clone: What it binds is unknown.

Primers: 60 Vbeta forward and 13 Jbeta reverse. Here immunoSEQ multiplex PCR was the method, and the copy in TCRdb shows in-frame clones only, minus some. The repertoire holds 100,000 to 150,000 clones, with roughly 80% as singletons. Study conclusions and caveats: Being productive about 90% or about 30% of the time was typical of most TCR beta V segments in an earlier analysis. Follow-up analysis seemed to connect common viral pathogens with several of the most significant clusters identified.

This rearrangement joins TRBV5-1 to TRBJ2-1, with 7 nucleotides matching TRBD1. The clonotype originates from a man younger than 40 in good health and CMV-seropositive. Sequenced: PBMCs. The CDR3 DNA reads as TGCGCCAGCAGCTTGGCCGGGGACAGCTCCTACAATGAGCAGTTCTTC. As protein: CASSLAGDSSYNEQFF.